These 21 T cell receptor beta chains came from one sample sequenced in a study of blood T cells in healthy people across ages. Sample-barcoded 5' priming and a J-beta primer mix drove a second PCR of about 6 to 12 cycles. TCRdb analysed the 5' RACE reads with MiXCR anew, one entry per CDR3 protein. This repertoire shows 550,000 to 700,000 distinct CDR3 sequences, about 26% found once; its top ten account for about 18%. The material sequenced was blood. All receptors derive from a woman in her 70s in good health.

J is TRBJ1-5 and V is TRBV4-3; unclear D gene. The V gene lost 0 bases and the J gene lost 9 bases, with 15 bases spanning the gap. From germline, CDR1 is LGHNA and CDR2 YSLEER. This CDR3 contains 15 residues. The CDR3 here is CASSQEGSHGWPQHF. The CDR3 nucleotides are TGCGCCAGCAGCCAAGAAGGCAGCCATGGTTGGCCCCAGCATTTT.

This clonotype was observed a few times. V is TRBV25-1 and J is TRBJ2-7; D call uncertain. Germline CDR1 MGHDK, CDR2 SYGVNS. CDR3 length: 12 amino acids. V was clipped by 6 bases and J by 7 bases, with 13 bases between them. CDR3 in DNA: TGTGCCAGCAGGTGGGCGAATCAAGAGCAGTACTTC. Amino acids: CASRWANQEQYF.

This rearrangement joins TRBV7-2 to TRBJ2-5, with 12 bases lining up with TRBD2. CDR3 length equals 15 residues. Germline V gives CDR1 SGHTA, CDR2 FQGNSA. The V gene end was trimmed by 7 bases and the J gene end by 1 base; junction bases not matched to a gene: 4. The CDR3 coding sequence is TGTGCCAGCACCACACTAGCGGGGGGCCAAGAGACCCAGTACTTC. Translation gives CASTTLAGGQETQYF.

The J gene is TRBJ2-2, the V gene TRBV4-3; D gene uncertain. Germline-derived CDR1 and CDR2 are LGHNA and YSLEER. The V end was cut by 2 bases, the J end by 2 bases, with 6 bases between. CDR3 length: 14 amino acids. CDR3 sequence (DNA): TGCGCCAGCAGCCAAAATCATAACACCGGGGAGCTGTTTTTT. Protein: CASSQNHNTGELFF.

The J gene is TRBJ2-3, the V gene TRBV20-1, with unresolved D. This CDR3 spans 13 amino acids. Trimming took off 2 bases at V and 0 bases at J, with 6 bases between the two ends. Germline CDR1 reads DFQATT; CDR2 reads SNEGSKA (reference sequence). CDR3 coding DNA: TGCAGTGCTAGACCGACCAGCACAGATACGCAGTATTTT. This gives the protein CSARPTSTDTQYF.

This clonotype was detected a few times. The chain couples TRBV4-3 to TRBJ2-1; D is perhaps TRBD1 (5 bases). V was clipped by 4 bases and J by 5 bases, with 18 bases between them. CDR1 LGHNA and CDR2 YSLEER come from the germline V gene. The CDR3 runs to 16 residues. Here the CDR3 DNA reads TGCGCCAGCAGCCGAACCGGCTTGGGGCGGAACAATGAGCAGTTCTTC. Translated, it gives CASSRTGLGRNNEQFF.

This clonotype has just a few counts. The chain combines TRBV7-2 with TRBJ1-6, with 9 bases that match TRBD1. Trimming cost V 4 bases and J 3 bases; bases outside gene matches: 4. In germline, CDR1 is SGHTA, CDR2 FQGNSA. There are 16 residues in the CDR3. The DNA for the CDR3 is TGTGCCAGCAGCTGGGGGACAGGGAACTATAATTCACCCCTCCACTTT. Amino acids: CASSWGTGNYNSPLHF. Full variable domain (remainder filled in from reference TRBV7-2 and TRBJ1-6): GAGVSQSPSNKVTEKGKDVELRCDPISGHTALYWYRQSLGQGLEFLIYFQGNSAPDKSGLPSDRFSAERTGGSVSTLTIQRTQQEDSAVYLCASSWGTGNYNSPLHFGNGTRLTVT.

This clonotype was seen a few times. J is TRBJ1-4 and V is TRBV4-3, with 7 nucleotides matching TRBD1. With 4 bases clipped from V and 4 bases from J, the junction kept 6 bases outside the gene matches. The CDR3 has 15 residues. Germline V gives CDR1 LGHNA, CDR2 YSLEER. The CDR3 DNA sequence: TGCGCCAGCAGCCGGTCCGGGACAGTTAATGAAAAACTGTTTTTT. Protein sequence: CASSRSGTVNEKLFF.

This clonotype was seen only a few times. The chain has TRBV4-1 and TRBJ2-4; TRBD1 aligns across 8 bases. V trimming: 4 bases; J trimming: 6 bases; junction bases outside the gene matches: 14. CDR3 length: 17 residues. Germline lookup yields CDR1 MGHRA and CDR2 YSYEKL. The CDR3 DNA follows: TGCGCCAGCAGCCTCTCTTATAAGCGGCAGGGGGCAAACATTCAGTACTTC. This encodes CASSLSYKRQGANIQYF.

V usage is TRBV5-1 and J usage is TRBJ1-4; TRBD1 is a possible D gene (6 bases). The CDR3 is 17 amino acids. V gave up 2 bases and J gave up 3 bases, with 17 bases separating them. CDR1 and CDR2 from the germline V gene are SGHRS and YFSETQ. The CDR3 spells CASSFGGANWANEKLFF. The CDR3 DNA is TGCGCCAGCAGCTTCGGGGGCGCAAACTGGGCTAATGAAAAACTGTTTTTT.

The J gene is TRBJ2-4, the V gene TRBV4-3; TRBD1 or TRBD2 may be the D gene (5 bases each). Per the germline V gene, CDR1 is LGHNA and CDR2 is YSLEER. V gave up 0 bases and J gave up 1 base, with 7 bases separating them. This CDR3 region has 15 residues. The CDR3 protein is CASSQDWGAKNIQYF. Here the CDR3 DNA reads TGCGCCAGCAGCCAAGATTGGGGGGCCAAAAACATTCAGTACTTC.

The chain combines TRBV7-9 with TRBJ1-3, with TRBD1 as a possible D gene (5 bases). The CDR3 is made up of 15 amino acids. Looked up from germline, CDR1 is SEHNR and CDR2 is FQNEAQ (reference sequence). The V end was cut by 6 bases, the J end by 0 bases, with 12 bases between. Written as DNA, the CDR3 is TGTGCCAGCAGGCTGACAGCGAGCTCTGGAAACACCATATATTTT. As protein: CASRLTASSGNTIYF.

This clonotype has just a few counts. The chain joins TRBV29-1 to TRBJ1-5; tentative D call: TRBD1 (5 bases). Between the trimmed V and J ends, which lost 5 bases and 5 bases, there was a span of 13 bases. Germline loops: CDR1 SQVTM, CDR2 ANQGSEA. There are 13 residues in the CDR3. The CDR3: CSVSTGKDQPQHF. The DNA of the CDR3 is TGCAGCGTTTCAACAGGCAAGGATCAGCCCCAGCATTTT.

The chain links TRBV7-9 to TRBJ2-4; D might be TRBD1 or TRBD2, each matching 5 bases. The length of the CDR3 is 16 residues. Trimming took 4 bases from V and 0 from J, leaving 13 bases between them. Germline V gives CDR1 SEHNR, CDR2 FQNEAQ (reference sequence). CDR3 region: CASSSSGTLAKNIQYF. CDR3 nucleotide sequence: TGTGCCAGCAGCTCATCCGGGACGCTAGCCAAAAACATTCAGTACTTC.

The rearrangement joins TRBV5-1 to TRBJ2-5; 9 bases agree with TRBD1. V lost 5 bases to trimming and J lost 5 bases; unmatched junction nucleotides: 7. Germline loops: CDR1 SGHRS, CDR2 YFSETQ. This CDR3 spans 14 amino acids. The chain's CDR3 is CASRHTGGRETQYF. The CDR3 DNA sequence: TGCGCCAGCAGACATACAGGGGGCCGGGAGACCCAGTACTTC.

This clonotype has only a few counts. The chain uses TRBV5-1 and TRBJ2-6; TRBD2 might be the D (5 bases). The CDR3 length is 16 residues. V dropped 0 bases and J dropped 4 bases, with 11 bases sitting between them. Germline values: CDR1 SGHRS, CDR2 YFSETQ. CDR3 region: CASSLEPGLGANVLTF. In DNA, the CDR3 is TGCGCCAGCAGCTTGGAACCGGGGTTGGGGGCCAACGTCCTGACTTTC. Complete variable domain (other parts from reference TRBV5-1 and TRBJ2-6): KAGVTQTPRYLIKTRGQQVTLSCSPISGHRSVSWYQQTPGQGLQFLFEYFSETQRNKGNFPGRFSGRQFSNSRSEMNVSTLELGDSALYLCASSLEPGLGANVLTFGAGSRLTVL.

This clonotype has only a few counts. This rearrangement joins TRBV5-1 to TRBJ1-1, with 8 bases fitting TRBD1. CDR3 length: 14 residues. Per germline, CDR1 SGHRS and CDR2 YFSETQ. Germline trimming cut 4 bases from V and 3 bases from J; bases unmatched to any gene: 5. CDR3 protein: CASSTQGGDTEAFF. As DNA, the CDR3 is TGCGCCAGCAGCACACAGGGGGGAGACACTGAAGCTTTCTTT.

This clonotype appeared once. Here the CDR3 DNA reads TGTGCCAGCAGCTTACGGTGGGGGCGGACAGATACGCAGTATTTT. It encodes CASSLRWGRTDTQYF. This rearrangement joins TRBV7-2 to TRBJ2-3, with a tentative D call TRBD1 (6 bases). The V gene lost 2 bases and the J gene lost 3 bases, with 12 bases spanning the gap. Germline lookup yields CDR1 SGHTA and CDR2 FQGNSA. The CDR3 has 15 residues.

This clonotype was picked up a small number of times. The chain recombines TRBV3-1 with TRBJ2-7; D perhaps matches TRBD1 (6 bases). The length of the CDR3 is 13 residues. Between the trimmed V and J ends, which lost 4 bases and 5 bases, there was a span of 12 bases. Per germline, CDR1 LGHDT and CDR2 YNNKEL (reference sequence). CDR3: CASSLTGNDEQYF. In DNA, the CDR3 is TGTGCCAGCAGCCTTACAGGGAACGACGAGCAGTACTTC.

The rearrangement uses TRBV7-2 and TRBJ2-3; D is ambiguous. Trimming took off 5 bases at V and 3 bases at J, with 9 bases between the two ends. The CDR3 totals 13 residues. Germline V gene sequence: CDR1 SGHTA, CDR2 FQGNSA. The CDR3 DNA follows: TGTGCCAGCAGCCAAAGTTGGACAGATACGCAGTATTTT. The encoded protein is CASSQSWTDTQYF. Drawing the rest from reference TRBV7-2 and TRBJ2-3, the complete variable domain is GAGVSQSPSNKVTEKGKDVELRCDPISGHTALYWYRQSLGQGLEFLIYFQGNSAPDKSGLPSDRFSAERTGGSVSTLTIQRTQQEDSAVYLCASSQSWTDTQYFGPGTRLTVL.

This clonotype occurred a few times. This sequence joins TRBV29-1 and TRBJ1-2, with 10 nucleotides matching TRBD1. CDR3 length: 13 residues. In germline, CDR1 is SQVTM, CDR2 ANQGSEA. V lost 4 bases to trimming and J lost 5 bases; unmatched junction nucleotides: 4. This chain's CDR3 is CSVAPGQGYGYTF. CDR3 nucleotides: TGCAGCGTTGCCCCGGGACAGGGGTATGGCTACACCTTC.